These 2 T cell receptor beta chains came from one sample sequenced in a study of OX40 agonist ivuxolimab in advanced cancers. Assay: immunoSEQ multiplex PCR; the TCRdb copy retains only in-frame clones and omits some. The sample lists roughly 70,000 clones; roughly 86% were seen once. Specimen: CD4+ or CD8+ T cells sorted from blood, collected in a trial of the OX40 agonist ivuxolimab. Receptor source: an adult with an advanced solid tumor such as melanoma, head and neck, liver or kidney cancer.

The chain has TRBV5-6 and TRBJ1-2; D might be TRBD1 (6 bases). The CDR3 contains 14 residues. Germline V gene data show CDR1 as SGHDT and CDR2 as YYEEEE. Trimming took off 4 bases at V and 4 bases at J, with 14 bases between the two ends. CDR3 coding DNA: TGTGCCAGCAGCCCGGGTCGGGGGCTCTATGGCTACACCTTC. Translating it yields CASSPGRGLYGYTF.

This chain joins TRBV5-6 and TRBJ2-7; the match to TRBD2 covers 14 bases. V shed 4 bases and J 7 bases; nucleotides not matched to a gene: 1. The CDR3 extends over 13 amino acids. The germline V gene encodes CDR1 SGHDT and CDR2 YYEEEE. The CDR3, as DNA: TGTGCCAGCAGCCGACTAGCGGGAGGGGAGCAGTACTTC. Translating gives CASSRLAGGEQYF.